This T cell receptor (beta chain) was sequenced in a study of cytomegalovirus exposure and HLA in healthy donors. Study-wide context: As released early, the data held roughly 85 million unique TCRs from HLA-typed donors. Study observations and caveats: Investigators reported 164 TCR beta chains as tied to cytomegalovirus.

The PCR was carried out with 60 Vbeta primers and 13 Jbeta primers. Some clones are missing from TCRdb's copy, which holds only in-frame ones; the method was immunoSEQ multiplex PCR. The data contain 150,000 to 180,000 clones, roughly 80% of them singletons. With respect to this clone: What it binds is unknown.

Sequenced material: PBMCs. The sequence came from a woman between 50 and 59 years old in good health and CMV-seropositive.

CDR3 loop: CASSPTSGTRGTGELFF. CDR3 nucleotide sequence: TGTGCCAGCAGCCCTACATCCGGGACTAGAGGCACCGGGGAGCTGTTTTTT. This chain connects TRBV4-2 to TRBJ2-2, with 8 bases lining up with TRBD2. V gave up 4 bases and J gave up 4 bases; unmatched junction bases: 11. There are 17 residues in the CDR3. Germline CDR1 reads LGHNA; CDR2 reads YNFKEQ.